Presented here are 11 T cell receptor beta chains from one specimen sequenced in a study of technical replicates of blood from a handful of donors (dated by TCRdb to 2016 to 2017). Library preparation employed the immunoSEQ multiplex PCR assay. TCRdb took this table from immuneACCESS and kept in-frame rearrangements with V and J called. Such tables lack part of the clones; where checked against another copy, unresolved V genes explain under half of the gap, and the rest is unexplained. The sample table records 95,000 or so clones; 95% of these occur just once. The ten largest clones represent 0.3% to 0.35% of the sample. Sequencing was carried out using T cells isolated from PBMCs. These receptors all stem from a human donor in good health.

This clone was seen a single time. DNA of the CDR3: TGTGCCAGCAGGGGGACAGGCACCGGGGAGCTGTTTTTT. Protein product: CASRGTGTGELFF. The chain links TRBV27 to TRBJ2-2; 8 bases line up with TRBD1. V trimming: 6 bases; J trimming: 4 bases; junction bases outside the gene matches: 1. The CDR3 spans 13 residues. Germline assignment: CDR1 MNHEY and CDR2 SMNVEV (reference sequence).

The V gene is TRBV27, the J gene TRBJ1-1, with 7 bases aligning to TRBD1. Germline CDR1 and CDR2: MNHEY and SMNVEV (reference sequence). The CDR3 length is 14 residues. The V segment lost 0 bases and the J segment 5 bases; nucleotides outside the gene matches: 3. The CDR3: CASSLSPRGTEAFF. The CDR3 bases are TGTGCCAGCAGTTTATCCCCCAGGGGGACTGAAGCTTTCTTT.

The chain joins TRBV11-2 to TRBJ2-1, with 14 bases fitting TRBD2. With 5 bases clipped from V and 1 base from J, the junction kept 4 bases outside the gene matches. CDR1 and CDR2 (germline): SGHAT, FQNNGV. The CDR3 spans 17 residues. The DNA of the CDR3 is TGTGCCAGCAGCCCGGGACTAGCGGGAGCTTCCTACAATGAGCAGTTCTTC. Its translation: CASSPGLAGASYNEQFF.

The rearrangement uses TRBV30 and TRBJ2-7; 8 nucleotides agree with TRBD2. CDR3 length equals 11 residues. CDR1 is GTSNPN, CDR2 SVGIG, per germline (reference sequence). Trimming removed 3 bases from V and 6 bases from J; junction bases left unmatched: 1. In DNA form, the CDR3 reads TGTGCCTGGAGCGGGGGGGGCGAGCAGTACTTC. Translating it yields CAWSGGGEQYF.

This clone was seen only once. This sequence joins TRBV29-1 and TRBJ1-5, with D hard to call. The CDR3 totals 12 residues. Trimming removed 7 bases from V and 1 base from J, with 8 bases in between. The germline gives CDR1 SQVTM, CDR2 ANQGSEA. The CDR3 region has the DNA TGCAGCGGGGGAGACAGCAATCAGCCCCAGCATTTT. It yields the protein CSGGDSNQPQHF.

The chain uses TRBV30 and TRBJ1-2, with 10 nucleotides matching TRBD1. V lost 5 bases and J lost 1; bases outside the gene matches: 7. The CDR3 length is 15 residues. Germline CDR1 is GTSNPN and CDR2 is SVGIG (reference sequence). CDR3 sequence: CAWDTGTGDNYGYTF. For the CDR3, the DNA is TGTGCCTGGGACACCGGGACAGGGGATAACTATGGCTACACCTTC.

V usage is TRBV7-2 and J usage is TRBJ2-4; TRBD1 agrees at 8 bases. The CDR3 sequence is 18 residues long. Losses at the gene ends were 2 bases for V and 2 bases for J; bases not matched to a gene: 11. Germline CDR1 reads SGHTA; CDR2 reads FQGNSA. The CDR3 here is CASSLNRWTGKPKNIQYF. The CDR3, as DNA: TGTGCCAGCAGCTTAAACCGATGGACAGGGAAACCCAAAAACATTCAGTACTTC.

This clone showed up just once. The chain links TRBV7-9 to TRBJ2-3; a possible D gene is TRBD2 (6 bases). The CDR3 runs to 13 residues. The germline gives CDR1 SEHNR, CDR2 FQNEAQ (reference sequence). V gave up 8 bases and J gave up 2 bases, with 11 bases separating them. The CDR3 region has the DNA TGTGCCAGCTTACTAGCTTTCACAGATACGCAGTATTTT. It codes for CASLLAFTDTQYF.

The chain couples TRBV5-5 to TRBJ1-5; D perhaps matches TRBD1 (5 bases). In germline, CDR1 is SGHKS, CDR2 YYEKEE (reference sequence). This CDR3 is built from 15 residues. V was clipped by 4 bases and J by 7 bases, with 18 bases between them. In DNA, the CDR3 is TGTGCCAGCAGCATCTACTATGACAGTGACCAGCCCCAGCATTTT. Encoded protein: CASSIYYDSDQPQHF.

V and J are TRBV5-8 and TRBJ2-7, with D maybe TRBD2 (6 bases). Germline V gene lookup returns CDR1 SGHTS and CDR2 YDEGEE. The CDR3 has 15 residues. Trimming took 4 bases from V and 2 from J, leaving 16 bases between them. CDR3 in amino acids: CASSQVVGRTYEQYF. DNA for the CDR3: TGTGCCAGCAGCCAAGTCGTGGGGAGGACCTACGAGCAGTACTTC.

The chain couples TRBV2 to TRBJ2-2, with 9 bases matching TRBD1. The CDR3 is made up of 16 amino acids. Trimming cost V 8 bases and J 3 bases; bases outside gene matches: 10. The germline V gene has CDR1 SNHLY and CDR2 FYNNEI. CDR3: CASALTRTGDTGELFF. DNA for the CDR3: TGTGCCAGCGCCCTGACTCGGACAGGGGACACCGGGGAGCTGTTTTTT.